The 14 T cell receptor beta chains listed next were all sequenced from one sample in a study of CD8+ T cells in alopecia areata. Extracted from the samples, RNA was reverse transcribed into cDNA to serve as the sequencing template. The protocol was immunoSEQ multiplex PCR, while the TCRdb copy is restricted to in-frame clones and leaves out a portion. The profile shows 200,000 or so clones, approximately 45% of them singletons. Treatment defined: oral pan-JAK inhibitor, 5-10 mg twice daily. The sample was CD4+ T cells sorted from blood, taken at approximately week 36, from a patient treated with tofacitinib. The receptors here all came from a human donor with alopecia areata.

The V gene is TRBV5-4, the J gene TRBJ2-1, with 9 bases identical to TRBD2. With 2 bases clipped from V and 0 bases from J, the junction kept 3 bases outside the gene matches. Germline assignment: CDR1 SGHNT and CDR2 YYREEE (reference sequence). The CDR3 sequence is 16 residues long. CDR3 residues: CASSFGLASSYNEQFF. CDR3 in DNA: TGTGCCAGCAGCTTCGGACTAGCGAGCTCCTACAATGAGCAGTTCTTC.

V is TRBV7-7 and J is TRBJ2-1; TRBD1 matches 8 bases. This CDR3 contains 13 residues. The trim removed 5 bases at V and 6 bases at J, leaving 3 bases unmatched. Germline V gene sequence: CDR1 SSHAT, CDR2 FNYEAQ (reference sequence). The CDR3 DNA sequence: TGTGCCAGCAGCATCGGACAGGGCAATGAGCAGTTCTTC. Translated, it gives CASSIGQGNEQFF.

This chain connects TRBV7-2 to TRBJ2-6, with 8 bases lining up with TRBD1. The CDR3 is 15 residues long. V lost 6 bases to trimming and J lost 4 bases; unmatched junction nucleotides: 5. The germline gives CDR1 SGHTA, CDR2 FQGNSA. As DNA, the CDR3 is TGTGCCAGCAGACCGACAGGGGCGGGGGCCAACGTCCTGACTTTC. It yields the protein CASRPTGAGANVLTF. The variable domain in full, completed from reference TRBV7-2 and TRBJ2-6, reads GAGVSQSPSNKVTEKGKDVELRCDPISGHTALYWYRQSLGQGLEFLIYFQGNSAPDKSGLPSDRFSAERTGGSVSTLTIQRTQQEDSAVYLCASRPTGAGANVLTFGAGSRLTVL.

V gene TRBV4-2 combines with J gene TRBJ2-5; D is uncertain. Trimming took 0 bases from V and 1 from J, leaving 6 bases between them. From germline, CDR1 is LGHNA and CDR2 YNFKEQ. The CDR3 consists of 14 residues. The CDR3 loop reads CASSQDRSQETQYF. The CDR3 DNA reads TGTGCCAGCAGCCAAGACAGGAGCCAAGAGACCCAGTACTTC.

This sequence joins TRBV13 and TRBJ2-1, with D unclear. Trimming took off 5 bases at V and 8 bases at J, with 10 bases between the two ends. The CDR3 contains 12 residues. The V gene's germline CDR1 is PRHDT and CDR2 FYEKMQ (reference sequence). The CDR3 reads CASSPSLYEQFF. The CDR3 coding sequence is TGTGCCAGCAGCCCGAGTCTGTATGAGCAGTTCTTC.

The CDR3 region is CASSLAGKYNEQFF. CDR3 sequence (DNA): TGTGCCAGCAGCTTAGCGGGAAAATACAATGAGCAGTTCTTC. The V call is TRBV5-4, the J call TRBJ2-1; 7 nucleotides line up with TRBD2. CDR3 length: 14 residues. V gave up 2 bases and J gave up 4 bases; unmatched junction bases: 3. Germline loops: CDR1 SGHNT, CDR2 YYREEE (reference sequence).

The chain joins TRBV7-2 to TRBJ2-7, with D perhaps matching TRBD1 or TRBD2 (5 bases each). Looked up from germline, CDR1 is SGHTA and CDR2 is FQGNSA. V gave up 4 bases and J gave up 0 bases, with 10 bases separating them. The CDR3 sequence is 14 residues long. CDR3 loop: CASSWDRSSYEQYF. CDR3 DNA sequence: TGTGCCAGCAGCTGGGACCGTAGCTCCTACGAGCAGTACTTC.

The chain couples TRBV4-3 to TRBJ2-7; tentative D call: TRBD1 (5 bases). CDR1 is LGHNA and CDR2 is YSLEER in the germline V gene. V was shortened by 2 bases and J by 6 bases, with 11 bases between the two germline ends. The CDR3 contains 13 residues. CDR3 DNA: TGCGCCAGCAGCCAAAACCAGGGATCCGAGCAGTACTTC. Its translation: CASSQNQGSEQYF.

CDR3 in amino acids: CASSFSGGQETQYF. The CDR3 DNA follows: TGTGCCAGCAGTTTCTCAGGGGGACAAGAGACCCAGTACTTC. V is TRBV6-5 and J is TRBJ2-5, with 7 bases that match TRBD1. CDR3 length: 14 amino acids. Germline loops: CDR1 MNHEY, CDR2 SVGAGI. V shed 4 bases, J shed 2 bases, and the junction held 4 bases outside the gene matches.

This chain links TRBV6-5 with TRBJ1-1, with D maybe TRBD1 (6 bases). CDR1 MNHEY and CDR2 SVGAGI come from the germline V gene. The V end lost 6 bases, the J end lost 4 bases, and 18 bases lay between the germline ends. This CDR3 comprises 15 residues. CDR3 in DNA: TGTGCCAGCAGAGTGAGTGGGGGCACGGGCACTGAAGCTTTCTTT. This gives the protein CASRVSGGTGTEAFF.

V is TRBV11-2 and J is TRBJ2-3; 12 nucleotides align to TRBD2. CDR3 length equals 15 residues. Germline V CDR1 and CDR2: SGHAT, FQNNGV. Trimming cost V 3 bases and J 8 bases; bases outside gene matches: 6. The DNA for the CDR3 is TGTGCCAGCAGCTTGGGACTAGCGGGCCGGGGTACGCAGTATTTT. Translating gives CASSLGLAGRGTQYF.

J is TRBJ1-2 and V is TRBV1. TRBV1 is given as a pseudogene. The CDR3 consists of 10 residues. The DNA of the CDR3 is TGCACCTTACGCACGGGACGTTACACCTTC. This sequence encodes CTLRTGRYTF.

The V and J genes are TRBV11-2 and TRBJ2-5; D call uncertain. The germline CDR1 and CDR2 sequences are SGHAT and FQNNGV. CDR3 length equals 11 residues. V was trimmed by 5 bases and J by 5 bases, leaving 6 bases between them. The CDR3 coding sequence is TGTGCCAGCAGCACGTATGAGACCCAGTACTTC. Translation gives CASSTYETQYF.

This clone was seen a handful of times. A read error may account for a junction end that differs from germline. The V call is TRBV7-8, the J call TRBJ2-7, with TRBD2 as a possible D gene (5 bases). CDR1 is SGHVS, CDR2 FQNEAQ, per germline. The CDR3 consists of 14 residues. CDR3 amino acids: CASSLDYYSYEQYF. CDR3 DNA sequence: TGTGCCAGCAGTTTAGACTACTACTCCTACGAGCAGTACTTC.